The rows below give T cell receptor beta chains drawn from one sample of a study of blood T cell repertoires in COVID-19. TCRdb's copy holds only in-frame clones and misses some; the assay was immunoSEQ multiplex PCR. The sample yields 430,000 or so clones, around 90% seen once. The sample consisted of peripheral blood. These receptors originate from a man aged 18 to 29 with COVID-19, enrolled during active disease. Each CDR3 is given with its conserved first and last residue. D genes are given only for firm matches. Rows may omit the clone size; those that give it use once, few, many or a size class.

J gene	clone size	D gene	V gene	CDR3 DNA	CDR3 protein
TRBJ2-5	NA	TRBD1	TRBV5-4	TGTGCCAGCAGCGACGGGACAGGGATCGGAGAGACCCAGTACTTC	CASSDGTGIGETQYF
TRBJ2-5	once	NA	TRBV6-6	TGTGCCAGCAGTTATGGGGGGGAGACCCAGTACTTC	CASSYGGETQYF
TRBJ1-6	NA	NA	TRBV27	TGTGCCAGCAGTCACAGATTAAGGGGAGGGTCACCCCTCCACTTT	CASSHRLRGGSPLHF
TRBJ2-3	NA	TRBD2	TRBV19	TGTGCCAGTAGCCTAGCGGGGGGAATACCCCCGAGTACGCAGTATTTT	CASSLAGGIPPSTQYF
TRBJ2-1	NA	TRBD2	TRBV5-4	TGTGCCAGCAGCTTGAGACTAGCGGAGAACAATGAGCAGTTCTTC	CASSLRLAENNEQFF
TRBJ1-2	NA	TRBD1	TRBV28	TGTGCCAGCAGGAACAGGGGCGCTAACTATGGCTACACCTTC	CASRNRGANYGYTF
TRBJ1-2	NA	NA	TRBV18	TGTGCCAGCTCACCCACCCCTGGGGCGGGCTACACCTTC	CASSPTPGAGYTF
TRBJ2-5	NA	TRBD2	TRBV7-9	TGTGCCAGCAACTCACTAGCGGGGGGTTGGGAGACCCAGTACTTC	CASNSLAGGWETQYF
TRBJ2-2	NA	TRBD2	TRBV4-1	TGCGCCAGCAGTGGACTAGCGCATACCGGGGAGCTGTTTTTT	CASSGLAHTGELFF
TRBJ2-1	NA	TRBD2	TRBV13	TGTGCCAGCAGCAATAGCGGGGAGTCCTACAATGAGCAGTTCTTC	CASSNSGESYNEQFF
TRBJ2-5	NA	TRBD1	TRBV10-1	TGCGCCAGCAGTGAGTCGACAGGGGCCAACCAAGAGACCCAGTACTTC	CASSESTGANQETQYF
TRBJ2-3	NA	NA	TRBV7-2	TGTGCCAGCAGCTTAGGACCGGCGGGGCTCAGCACAGATACGCAGTATTTT	CASSLGPAGLSTDTQYF
TRBJ1-2	once	NA	TRBV6-1	TGTGCCAGCAGTGATAGAGATATTGGTTCTGTCGACACCTTC	CASSDRDIGSVDTF
TRBJ2-2	NA	TRBD1	TRBV12-3/TRBV12-4	TGTGCCAGCCGGGACAGGTTGACCGGCGAGCTGTTTTTT	CASRDRLTGELFF
TRBJ2-7	NA	NA	TRBV2	TGTGCCAGCAGTGGACAGATGATGACATCCTACGAGCAGTACTTC	CASSGQMMTSYEQYF
TRBJ2-3	NA	NA	TRBV11-2	TGTGCCAGCAGCGGGGGCCCTTCCCCAGATACGCAGTATTTT	CASSGGPSPDTQYF
TRBJ2-7	NA	TRBD2	TRBV14	TGTGCCAGCAGCCAAGATCAAGCTAGCGGGACATACGAGCAGTACTTC	CASSQDQASGTYEQYF
TRBJ1-2	NA	NA	TRBV5-4	TGTGCCAGCAGCCCAGGGTCCCAATCCTATGGCTACACCTTC	CASSPGSQSYGYTF
TRBJ1-5	once	TRBD1	TRBV19	TGTGCCAGTTCCGCGGACAGGGGCAATCAGCCCCAGCATTTT	CASSADRGNQPQHF
TRBJ2-3	NA	TRBD2	TRBV7-2	TGTGCCAGCAGCTTACTAGCGGGGGGGCAATATAGCACAGATACGCAGTATTTT	CASSLLAGGQYSTDTQYF
TRBJ1-3	NA	NA	TRBV2	TGTGCCAGCAAGGGGTCTGGAAACACCATATATTTT	CASKGSGNTIYF